This T cell receptor (beta chain) was identified in a study of blood T cell repertoires in COVID-19. Sequencing was performed with immunoSEQ multiplex PCR; in TCRdb, only in-frame clones are kept and a portion is missing. The table includes about 230,000 clones, roughly 90% detected once. The CDR3 covers 14 residues. V was cut by 4 bases and J by 2 bases, with 9 bases left in between. Germline V lookup: CDR1 MRHNA, CDR2 SNTAGT. Sequencing was done on a sample of PBMCs or T cells enriched from blood (not recorded which). The chain joins TRBV6-4 to TRBJ2-1, with D possibly being TRBD1 (6 bases). This clonotype was obtained from a woman aged 25 to 39 with acute COVID-19. CDR3 amino acids: CASSGGGPYNEQFF. Here the CDR3 DNA reads TGTGCCAGCAGTGGTGGGGGCCCCTACAATGAGCAGTTCTTC.